These T cell receptor beta chains were read from a single sample in a study of T cells in Graves' hyperthyroidism and ophthalmopathy. TCRdb redid the calling of the multiplex PCR reads with MiXCR, one entry per CDR3 protein. The sample includes approximately 700,000 distinct CDR3 sequences, approximately 42% of them seen just once. The sequenced sample was peripheral blood or thyroid tissue (not recorded which). Receptors were obtained from an adult man with Graves' disease, either hyperthyroidism or ophthalmopathy (not recorded which). CDR3s include the opening cysteine and the closing phenylalanine or tryptophan. Rows may omit the clone size; those that give it use once, few, many or a size class.

V gene | clone size | CDR3 length | CDR3 protein
TRBV12-3/TRBV12-4 | - | 13 | CASSLATIHEQYF
TRBV7-3 | - | 15 | CASSLTPLGADTQYF
TRBV5-1 | few | 12 | CASSLVRGDYTF
TRBV5-1 | - | 16 | CASSLGPRGRAYEQYF
TRBV20-1 | - | 14 | CSARDYGGGQPQHF
TRBV19 | - | 17 | CASSIGSGPGRPYEQYF
TRBV16 | many | 13 | CASSQFRDQPQHF
TRBV9 | few | 15 | CASSPAAGGTYEQYF
TRBV15 | - | 16 | CATSRNTAVGANVLTF
TRBV24-1 | - | 13 | CATGEGWQETQYF
TRBV11-2 | - | 19 | CASSLAVTGGLAVNYEQYF
TRBV7-8 | - | 15 | CASSLTSGAGTEAFF
TRBV7-8 | - | 16 | CASSLAPGQGENEQYF
TRBV19 | - | 14 | CASNSGQSNYGYTF
TRBV20-1 | many | 13 | CSAEGQMNTEAFF
TRBV2 | - | 15 | CASSFGARINEKLFF
TRBV5-5 | many | 14 | CASSPQGFNSPLHF
TRBV20-1 | - | 14 | CASAPGGQGYGYTF
TRBV25-1 | - | 15 | CASSDEGAANTEAFF
TRBV10-3 | - | 15 | CAISEYGDRTPEAFF
TRBV20-1 | few | 17 | CSARDEQGKVGNQPQHF
TRBV12-3/TRBV12-4 | few | 13 | CASRGGQLYGYTF
TRBV9 | - | 14 | CASGQGGAVAGYTF
TRBV29-1 | - | 14 | CSVFYGQGKETQYF
TRBV2 | few | 13 | CASSSGVAYEQYF
TRBV19 | - | 14 | CASSTLTENYGYTF
TRBV25-1 | - | 15 | CASSVEQTGRYGYTF
TRBV12-3/TRBV12-4 | - | 15 | CASRPLAGGRETQYF
TRBV2 | - | 14 | CASRTGGWAGELFF
TRBV10-3 | - | 15 | CAISLGTGRNSPLHF
TRBV7-8 | - | 13 | CAWNVGHGQPQHF
TRBV2 | - | 14 | CASSQGLAGLEQYF
TRBV29-1 | - | 12 | CSKWTDNYGYTF
TRBV20-1 | - | 15 | CSVPRLASGTYEQYF
TRBV11-2 | - | 16 | CASSSTGRSGANVLTF
TRBV12-3/TRBV12-4 | few | 15 | CASSPVWGGDQPQHF
TRBV7-9 | - | 16 | CASSLRKGGTNEKLFF
TRBV7-2 | - | 15 | CASSPDHAGPYEQYF
TRBV9 | - | 14 | CASSPARNLYGYTF
TRBV20-1 | many | 13 | CSARQAGVYEQYF
TRBV11-2 | - | 15 | CASSHYRGKNTEAFF
TRBV20-1 | - | 13 | CSALEDSNQPQHF
TRBV6-5 | many | 13 | CASSDPGNYGYTF
TRBV7-8 | - | 17 | CASSFSPRVTDNSPLHF
TRBV29-1 | many | 13 | CSVANPENYGYTF
TRBV2 | few | 16 | CASKESGDPFNYGYTF
TRBV10-3 | - | 19 | CASSASIGDSTQFSYEQYF
TRBV20-1 | - | 13 | CSAKGERRYEQYF
TRBV25-1 | few | 16 | CASSLGYGRSNEKLFF
TRBV20-1 | - | 14 | CSAWTGWENIEAFF
TRBV7-6 | many | 13 | CASSSDRPGELFF
TRBV12-3/TRBV12-4 | - | 14 | CASSEGAENTEAFF
TRBV12-3/TRBV12-4 | few | 14 | CASSLSWASQPQHF
TRBV7-9 | - | 16 | CASSLTGTGANEKLFF
TRBV7-9 | - | 13 | CAGHQAGRTEAFF
TRBV10-3 | many | 14 | CAISSSTGAYEQYF
TRBV2 | - | 16 | CAGRDTGMRGDSPLHF
TRBV7-7 | - | 15 | CASSSQGARGETQYF
TRBV5-1 | few | 14 | CASSLASPPYEQYF
TRBV15 | many | 13 | CATSPDRSYGYTF